This paragraph reports one T cell receptor beta chain. Antigen: not known. This specimen comes from a study of CD8+ T cells in alopecia areata. Study overall: Scoring of treated patients' severity used the percentage of affected scalp area. Study results and limitations: Scalp samples also contribute reads from the resident alphabeta T cells found in normal skin.

Extraction and reverse transcription of RNA yielded cDNA as the sequencing template. The data were produced by immunoSEQ multiplex PCR, yet TCRdb's version contains in-frame clones alone and is incomplete. The table records 150,000 to 250,000 clones, 45% to 75% of them present only once. The trim removed 6 bases at V and 7 bases at J, leaving 12 bases unmatched. This CDR3 is 15 amino acids long. In germline, CDR1 is MNHEY, CDR2 SMNVEV (reference sequence). Specified treatment: oral pan-JAK inhibitor, 5-10 mg twice daily. The receptor comes from a human donor with alopecia areata. The specimen was CD4+ T cells sorted from blood, collected at week 4, from a patient treated with tofacitinib. The genes are TRBV27 and TRBJ2-5; 9 nucleotides align to TRBD2. Here the CDR3 reads CASSPTPSGAGTQYF. CDR3 bases: TGTGCCAGCAGCCCCACACCTAGCGGGGCAGGGACCCAGTACTTC.